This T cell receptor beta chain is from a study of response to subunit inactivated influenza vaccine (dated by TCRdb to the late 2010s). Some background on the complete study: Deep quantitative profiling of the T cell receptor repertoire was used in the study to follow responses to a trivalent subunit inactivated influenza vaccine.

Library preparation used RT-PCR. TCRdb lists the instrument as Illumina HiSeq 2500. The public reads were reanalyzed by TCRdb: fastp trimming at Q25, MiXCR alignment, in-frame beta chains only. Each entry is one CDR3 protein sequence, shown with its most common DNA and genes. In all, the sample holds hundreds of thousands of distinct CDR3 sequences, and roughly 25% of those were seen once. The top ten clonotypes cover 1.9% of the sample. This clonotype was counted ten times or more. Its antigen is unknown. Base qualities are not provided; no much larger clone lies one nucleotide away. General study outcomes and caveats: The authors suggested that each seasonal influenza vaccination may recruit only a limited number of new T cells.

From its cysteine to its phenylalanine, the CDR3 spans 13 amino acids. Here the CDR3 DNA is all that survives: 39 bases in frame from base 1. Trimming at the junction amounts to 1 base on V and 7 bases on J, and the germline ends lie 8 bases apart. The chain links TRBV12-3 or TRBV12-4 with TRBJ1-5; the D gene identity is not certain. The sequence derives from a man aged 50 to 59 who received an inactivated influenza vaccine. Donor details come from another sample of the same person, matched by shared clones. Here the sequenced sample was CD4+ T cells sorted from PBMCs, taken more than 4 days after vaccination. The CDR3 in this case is CASSLGEEQPQHF. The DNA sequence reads TGTGCCAGCAGTTTAGGGGAGGAACAGCCCCAGCATTTT.